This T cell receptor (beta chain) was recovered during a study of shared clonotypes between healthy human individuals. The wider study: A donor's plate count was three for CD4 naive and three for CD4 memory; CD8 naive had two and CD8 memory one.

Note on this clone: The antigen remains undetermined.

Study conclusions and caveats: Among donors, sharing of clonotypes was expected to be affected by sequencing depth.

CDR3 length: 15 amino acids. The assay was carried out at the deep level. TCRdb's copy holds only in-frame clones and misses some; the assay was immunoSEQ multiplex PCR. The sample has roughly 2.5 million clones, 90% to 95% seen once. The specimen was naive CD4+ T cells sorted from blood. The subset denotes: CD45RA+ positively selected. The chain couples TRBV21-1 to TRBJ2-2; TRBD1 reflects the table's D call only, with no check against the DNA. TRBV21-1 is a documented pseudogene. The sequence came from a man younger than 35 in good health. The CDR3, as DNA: TGTGCCAGCAGCAAAGGCAGGGGGAACACCGGGGAGCTGTTTTTT. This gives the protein CASSKGRGNTGELFF.